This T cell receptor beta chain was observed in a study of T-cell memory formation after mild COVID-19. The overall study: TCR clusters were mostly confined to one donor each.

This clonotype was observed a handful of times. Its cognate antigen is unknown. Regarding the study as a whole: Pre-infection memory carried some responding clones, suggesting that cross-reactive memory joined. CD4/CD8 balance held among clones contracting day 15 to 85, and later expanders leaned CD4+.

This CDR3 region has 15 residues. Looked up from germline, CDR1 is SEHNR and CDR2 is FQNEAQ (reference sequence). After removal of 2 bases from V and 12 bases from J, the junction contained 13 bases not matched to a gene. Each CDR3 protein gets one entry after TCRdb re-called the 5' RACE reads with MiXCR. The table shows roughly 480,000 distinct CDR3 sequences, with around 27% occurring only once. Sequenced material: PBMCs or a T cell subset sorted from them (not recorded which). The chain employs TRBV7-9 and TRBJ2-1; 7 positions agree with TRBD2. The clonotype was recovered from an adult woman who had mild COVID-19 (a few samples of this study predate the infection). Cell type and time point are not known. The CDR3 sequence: CASSLPGGLAGGQFF. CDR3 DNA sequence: TGTGCCAGCAGCTTACCGGGGGGATTGGCCGGGGGGCAGTTCTTC.